These 13 T cell receptor beta chains share one sample of origin, sequenced in a study of blood T cell repertoires in COVID-19. The data were produced by immunoSEQ multiplex PCR, yet TCRdb's version contains in-frame clones alone and is incomplete. The sample consists of some 250,000 clones, 84% of them appearing once. Sequencing was done on a sample of peripheral blood. These receptors were taken from a man in his sixties with acute or convalescent COVID-19.

The rearrangement uses TRBV4-1 and TRBJ2-2, with D perhaps matching TRBD2 (5 bases). V lost 6 bases, J lost 1 base, and 9 bases lay in between. The CDR3 totals 14 residues. From germline, CDR1 is MGHRA and CDR2 YSYEKL. As DNA, the CDR3 is TGCGCCAGCAGGACGGGGTGGAACACCGGGGAGCTGTTTTTT. Its protein product is CASRTGWNTGELFF.

The V and J genes are TRBV6-5 and TRBJ1-4; 7 bases fit TRBD1. The CDR3 covers 16 residues. Germline CDR1 MNHEY, CDR2 SVGAGI. The V gene end was trimmed by 4 bases and the J gene end by 8 bases; junction bases not matched to a gene: 13. CDR3 loop: CASSSQWTGLKEKLFF. The CDR3 nucleotides are TGTGCCAGCAGTTCGCAATGGACAGGCTTAAAGGAAAAACTGTTTTTT.

V gene TRBV3-1 (or the pseudogene TRBV3-2) combines with J gene TRBJ2-7; 12 bases map to TRBD2. Germline values: CDR1 LGHDT, CDR2 YNNKEL (reference sequence). The V gene end was trimmed by 6 bases and the J gene end by 4 bases; junction bases not matched to a gene: 7. This CDR3 is 15 amino acids long. CDR3 sequence: CASSPTTSGRYEQYF. The CDR3 nucleotides are TGTGCCAGCAGTCCTACTACTAGCGGGAGGTACGAGCAGTACTTC.

The chain is built from TRBV29-1 and TRBJ2-2; D remains unclear. The germline V gene encodes CDR1 SQVTM and CDR2 ANQGSEA. This CDR3 comprises 13 residues. Trimming took 5 bases from V and 1 from J, leaving 8 bases between them. This CDR3 is CSVTEMNTGELFF. CDR3 DNA sequence: TGCAGCGTTACAGAAATGAACACCGGGGAGCTGTTTTTT.

The rearrangement links TRBV9 to TRBJ1-6; D gene uncertain. The CDR3 loop spans 13 amino acids. Between the trimmed V and J ends, which lost 0 bases and 9 bases, there was a span of 7 bases. Germline V gene data show CDR1 as SGDLS and CDR2 as YYNGEE. In DNA, the CDR3 is TGTGCCAGCAGCGTAGAGCCGGGTTCACCCCTCCACTTT. Encoded protein: CASSVEPGSPLHF.

The genes are TRBV2 and TRBJ1-2; D remains ambiguous. CDR1 is SNHLY and CDR2 is FYNNEI in the germline V gene. V gave up 3 bases and J gave up 5 bases, with 13 bases separating them. The CDR3 runs to 14 residues. CDR3 in amino acids: CASSDNGKNYGYTF. CDR3 coding DNA: TGTGCCAGCAGTGATAACGGGAAAAATTATGGCTACACCTTC.

The CDR3 sequence: CASSFRRRSEQFF. CDR3 DNA: TGTGCCAGCAGCTTCCGCAGGAGGAGTGAGCAGTTCTTC. The V and J genes are TRBV5-8 and TRBJ2-1; D may be TRBD2 (5 bases). Trimming removed 2 bases at V and 9 bases at J, with 12 bases between. This CDR3 region has 13 residues. Looked up from germline, CDR1 is SGHTS and CDR2 is YDEGEE.

The chain is built from TRBV3-1 (or the pseudogene TRBV3-2) and TRBJ2-6; 8 bases map to TRBD2. The V gene end was trimmed by 1 base and the J gene end by 1 base; junction bases not matched to a gene: 3. This CDR3 region has 17 residues. CDR1 and CDR2 from the germline V gene are LGHDT and YNNKEL (reference sequence). The DNA of the CDR3 is TGTGCCAGCAGCCAAGGGATAGCGGGGTCTGGGGCCAACGTCCTGACTTTC. Protein sequence: CASSQGIAGSGANVLTF.

The genes are TRBV4-3 and TRBJ2-2; TRBD1 matches 7 bases. The trim removed 1 base at V and 1 base at J, leaving 0 bases unmatched. Looked up from germline, CDR1 is LGHNA and CDR2 is YSLEER. The CDR3 is 15 amino acids. The CDR3 region is CASSQGTGNTGELFF. As DNA, the CDR3 is TGCGCCAGCAGCCAAGGGACAGGGAACACCGGGGAGCTGTTTTTT.

V is TRBV24-1 and J is TRBJ2-7; 9 positions match TRBD2. Trimming took 3 bases from V and 1 from J; bases not matched to a gene: 6. The CDR3 spans 16 residues. Germline V CDR1 and CDR2: KGHDR, SFDVKD. CDR3 DNA sequence: TGTGCCACCAGTGATGGGCGGGGGGGGACTTCCTACGAGCAGTACTTC. Encoded protein: CATSDGRGGTSYEQYF.

This sequence joins TRBV19 and TRBJ1-2, with no clear D. The CDR3 has 15 residues. V was trimmed by 3 bases and J by 1 base, leaving 12 bases between them. Germline V CDR1 and CDR2: LNHDA, SQIVND (reference sequence). The CDR3 loop is CASSISAFLNYGYTF. DNA of the CDR3: TGTGCCAGTAGTATTAGCGCATTTCTTAACTATGGCTACACCTTC. Looking up the rest from reference TRBV19 and TRBJ1-2 gives the full variable domain: DGGITQSPKYLFRKEGQNVTLSCEQNLNHDAMYWYRQDPGQGLRLIYYSQIVNDFQKGDIAEGYSVSREKKESFPLTVTSAQKNPTAFYLCASSISAFLNYGYTFGSGTRLTVV.

The rearrangement joins TRBV11-2 to TRBJ2-1; 7 positions agree with TRBD1. CDR3 length: 13 amino acids. CDR1 and CDR2 from the germline V gene are SGHAT and FQNNGV. Losses at the gene ends were 4 bases for V and 7 bases for J; bases not matched to a gene: 4. In nucleotides, the CDR3 is TGTGCCAGCAGCTCGACAGGGTTGAATGAGCAGTTCTTC. Encoded protein: CASSSTGLNEQFF.

V gene TRBV7-9 combines with J gene TRBJ2-7, with unresolved D. The CDR3 length is 11 residues. V was clipped by 5 bases and J by 2 bases, with 4 bases between them. CDR1 and CDR2 from the germline V gene are SEHNR and FQNEAQ (reference sequence). Here the CDR3 reads CASSHTYEQYF. DNA of the CDR3: TGTGCCAGCAGCCACACCTACGAGCAGTACTTC.